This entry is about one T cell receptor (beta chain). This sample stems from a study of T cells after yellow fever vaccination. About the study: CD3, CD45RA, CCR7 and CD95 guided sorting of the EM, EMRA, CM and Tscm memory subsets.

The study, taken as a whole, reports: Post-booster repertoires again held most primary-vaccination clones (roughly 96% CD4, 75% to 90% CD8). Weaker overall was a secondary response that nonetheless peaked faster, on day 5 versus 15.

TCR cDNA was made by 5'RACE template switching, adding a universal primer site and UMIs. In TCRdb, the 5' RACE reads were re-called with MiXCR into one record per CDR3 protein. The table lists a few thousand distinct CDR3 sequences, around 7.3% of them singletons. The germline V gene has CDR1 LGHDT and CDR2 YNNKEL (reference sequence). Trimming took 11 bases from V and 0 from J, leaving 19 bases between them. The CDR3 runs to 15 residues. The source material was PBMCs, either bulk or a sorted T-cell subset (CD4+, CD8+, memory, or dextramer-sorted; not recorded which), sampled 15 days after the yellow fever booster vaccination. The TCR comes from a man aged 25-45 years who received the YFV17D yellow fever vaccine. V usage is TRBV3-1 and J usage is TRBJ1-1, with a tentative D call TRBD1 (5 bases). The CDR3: CACSKEETVNTEAFF. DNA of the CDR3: TGTGCCTGCTCCAAGGAAGAGACAGTGAACACTGAAGCTTTCTTT.